This T cell receptor beta chain was obtained from a study of blood T cell repertoires in COVID-19. Overall study: Italy, Spain and the United States were the sources of the convalescent and acute COVID-19 samples. PBMCs, B-cell-depleted T cells, or T cells provided the cDNA or gDNA that made up the material.

Germline V gives CDR1 LNHDA, CDR2 SQIVND (reference sequence). Trimming cost V 4 bases and J 4 bases, with 13 bases left between them. This CDR3 is 14 amino acids long. For this clone: The same CDR3 can be traced to other DNA sequences in this sample.

Measured with immunoSEQ multiplex PCR; TCRdb has only the in-frame clones, and not every one. This table has about 110,000 clones, 65% to 80% appearing once. The sequencing sample was made of peripheral blood. The source of this sequence is a woman aged 55-69 years with acute or convalescent COVID-19. The V and J genes are TRBV19 and TRBJ1-1; D is perhaps TRBD1 (5 bases). The CDR3 protein is CASSKAGGITEAFF. CDR3 in DNA: TGTGCCAGTAGTAAGGCGGGGGGTATCACTGAAGCTTTCTTT.